This TCR beta chain is drawn from a study of blood T cell repertoires in COVID-19. Overall study: Researchers got acute and convalescent COVID-19 samples from the United States, Italy and Spain. The cDNA or gDNA used as material had been derived from T cells, B-cell-depleted T cells, or PBMCs.

Trimming took off 6 bases at V and 0 bases at J, with 12 bases between the two ends. The CDR3 contains 14 residues. Germline V gene data show CDR1 as SNHLY and CDR2 as FYNNEI. Produced via immunoSEQ multiplex PCR; TCRdb's table is partial and in-frame only. In the table there are nearly 250,000 clones, around nine tenths of which are singletons. The sample was peripheral blood. The chain is built from TRBV2 and TRBJ2-7; TRBD1 is a possible D gene (5 bases). This receptor was identified in a woman aged 60-75 years who had recovered from COVID-19. CDR3 protein: CASRPQGNSYEQYF. The CDR3 nucleotides read TGTGCCAGCAGGCCCCAGGGTAACTCCTACGAGCAGTACTTC.